The present entry profiles one TCR beta chain with its context. In this sample, this clone turned up a few times. This clone's antigen is unknown. Base qualities are not provided; no much larger clone lies one nucleotide away. This specimen belongs to a study of shared T cell receptors in the human thymus (dated by TCRdb to 2020 to 2023). Concerning the study at large: The study examined how the human thymus generates shared, self-reactive T-cell receptor alpha chains.

Libraries came from the immunoSEQ multiplex PCR assay. TCRdb's version of the immuneACCESS table is confined to in-frame rearrangements and falls short of the full clone set. An unresolved V gene accounts for under half of the shortfall where checked; the remainder is of unknown origin. This sample holds hundreds of thousands of clones; roughly 90% were observed only once. The ten largest clones take up around 0.0099% of the sample. The V end loses 1 base and the J end loses 4 bases, and a stretch of 12 bases separates them. The CDR3 goes from the cysteine to the phenylalanine over 15 residues. Here the CDR3 DNA is all that survives: 45 bases in frame from base 1. Per the germline V gene, MGHRA is the CDR1 and YSYEKL is the CDR2. This sample also belongs to another study, concerning human thymus T cells. The second publication reports: Immunologically healthy infants undergoing open corrective cardiac surgery for congenital heart defects in Finland were used as donors. Thymus tissue was collected as surgical resects that were removed during corrective cardiac surgery. Biased V and J gene segment usage appeared to be present in both thymic and peripheral blood repertoires. According to the related research, thymic TCR repertoires were highly overlapping among unrelated individuals. The study used 7 or 8 infant thymus samples plus four related peripheral blood samples to characterize TCR alpha and beta repertoires. The infant donors were roughly 6 to 250 days old, and the cohort included over 5 males and a couple of females. Thymocytes were released mechanically from tissue and stored at -70 °C as pellets of 10-30 million cells. Genomic DNA was extracted from frozen cell pellets with a QIAsymphony instrument. The immunoSEQ multiplex PCR assay was used to amplify the TCRB and TCRAD loci from a standardized amount of quality-controlled genomic DNA. The amplicons spanned the V(D)J region and were long enough to cover the CDR3 and allow V and J genes to be identified. The commercial immunoSEQ service was used to sequence amplicons on an Illumina platform. Primer bias and sequencing errors were corrected as previously described, and TCRAD and TCRB definitions were based on the IMGT database. Analysis of the repertoires was done with immunoSEQ Analyzer 3.0 and VDJTools and included basic statistics, V/J segment usage, diversity estimates, rarefaction and pairwise overlap. Diversity was estimated with Chao1, ChaoE, Efron-Thisted, Shannon and inverse Simpson indices, and also on datasets down-sampled to the smallest sample. For repertoire overlap, CDR3 nucleotide sequence, V gene and J gene had to match strictly, and clustering was done by Jaccard-based multidimensional scaling. Thymus samples yielded on average approximately 840,000 unique TCRB clonotypes, compared with 70,000 to 85,000 from blood samples.

Sequencing input: thymocytes. This clonotype was sampled from a boy younger than two with a congenital heart defect. Donor details come from another sample of the same person, matched by shared clones. This receptor chain uses TRBV4-1 and TRBJ2-3; the D gene is possibly TRBD2, with 6 bases matching. The CDR3 protein: CASSQVVREADTQYF. The nucleotide sequence is given as TGCGCCAGCAGCCAAGTTGTCAGGGAGGCAGATACGCAGTATTTT.